A selection of T cell receptor beta chains follows, all from one sample in a study of blood T cell repertoires in COVID-19. Sequenced by immunoSEQ multiplex PCR; TCRdb stores in-frame clones only, minus some. The sample records 75,000 or so clones, over 80% being singletons. Sequenced material: peripheral blood. Receptor source: a man aged 50-60 years with acute or convalescent COVID-19. Both conserved end residues are trimmed from each CDR3. Fields, in order: CDR3 length, J gene, V gene, CDR3 protein.

14	TRBJ2-1	TRBV4-1	ASSQGGTSGTNEQF
12	TRBJ1-5	TRBV19	ASTLRGVDQPQH
15	TRBJ1-5	TRBV28	ASSLWMTGYSNQPQH
13	TRBJ1-1	TRBV6-4	ASPQGKGMNTEAF
12	TRBJ1-3	TRBV6-1	ASSETGVGNTIY
14	TRBJ1-1	TRBV19	ASSIIPDLGGSEAF
14	TRBJ2-7	TRBV27	ASSSPSGTGLYEQY
15	TRBJ1-2	TRBV5-1	ASVNQNRGLPDYGYT
13	TRBJ1-5	TRBV5-4	ASSDGQGASQPQH
10	TRBJ1-1	TRBV28	ASSFGNTEAF
12	TRBJ1-5	TRBV6-1	ASSEDRTNQPQH
13	TRBJ2-1	TRBV30	AWSVGGTGRNEQF
13	TRBJ2-5	TRBV11-3	ASSFGGGYQETQY
14	TRBJ1-2	TRBV6-4	ASSDSQGAPYYGYT
12	TRBJ2-7	TRBV5-4	ASSPGQGPYEQY
11	TRBJ2-3	TRBV9	ASSASSTDTQY
13	TRBJ1-1	TRBV4-1	ASSQDISDRDEAF
15	TRBJ2-1	TRBV21-1	ASSKENRDRGANEQF
13	TRBJ2-3	TRBV5-8	ASSTGLAGTDTQY
15	TRBJ2-5	TRBV13	ASSPPWGSGAQETQY
12	TRBJ1-4	TRBV4-3	ASSHRQGGEKLF
15	TRBJ2-3	TRBV7-2	ASSLELAGVGTDTQY
15	TRBJ2-5	TRBV11-2	ASSLGMREQGQETQY
14	TRBJ2-7	TRBV25-1	ASSGTGLRGGSEQY
13	TRBJ2-1	TRBV4-3	ASSPQGFLNNEQF
12	TRBJ2-3	TRBV7-3	ASSPRTHTDTQY
14	TRBJ1-1	TRBV4-2	ASSQDPFSRSTEAF
11	TRBJ1-1	TRBV3-1/TRBV3-2	ASSQTTNTEAF
14	TRBJ2-1	TRBV7-5	ARSHRKLAGYNEQF
17	TRBJ1-1	TRBV27	ASSPVSPRGGGGNTEAF
16	TRBJ1-5	TRBV18	ASSPAPLGQHSNQPQH
13	TRBJ1-6	TRBV6-2/TRBV6-3	ASSYRSSYNSPLH
16	TRBJ2-4	TRBV10-3	AISEKKTGTGAKNIQY
15	TRBJ2-3	TRBV11-2	ASSPPRGAGSTDTQY
12	TRBJ1-2	TRBV7-9	ASAQGAANYGYT
12	TRBJ1-5	TRBV7-9	ASSPDRGNQPQH
14	TRBJ1-5	TRBV19	ASTLTGVIGNQPQH
12	TRBJ1-1	TRBV5-1	ASLRGPDDTEAF
14	TRBJ2-3	TRBV3-1/TRBV3-2	ASSRASGGATDTQY
12	TRBJ2-2	TRBV3-1/TRBV3-2	ASSPRQGSGELF
13	TRBJ1-4	TRBV28	ASSSQGLVGEKLF
12	TRBJ1-2	TRBV27	ASSQNRDSYGYT
13	TRBJ1-2	TRBV9	ASSVVSGANYGYT
15	TRBJ1-6	TRBV4-2	ASSQDPQGAVNSPLH
11	TRBJ2-5	TRBV11-3	ASSLFESETQY
9	TRBJ1-4	TRBV30	AWSGTGRLF
11	TRBJ2-1	TRBV30	AWSLAGGNEQF
12	TRBJ1-4	TRBV28	ASSTGTGIEKLF
14	TRBJ2-1	TRBV19	ASSTLGQGNSNEQF
11	TRBJ2-7	TRBV4-3	ASSQGLAYEQY
13	TRBJ1-4	TRBV6-2/TRBV6-3	ASSYEAATNEKLF
11	TRBJ1-2	TRBV5-4	ASSRDREAGYT
11	TRBJ2-7	TRBV6-2/TRBV6-3	ASSHPGTFEQY
10	TRBJ2-7	TRBV5-1	ASSSLNAEQY
16	TRBJ2-2	TRBV21-1	ASSISRDYPRDTGELF